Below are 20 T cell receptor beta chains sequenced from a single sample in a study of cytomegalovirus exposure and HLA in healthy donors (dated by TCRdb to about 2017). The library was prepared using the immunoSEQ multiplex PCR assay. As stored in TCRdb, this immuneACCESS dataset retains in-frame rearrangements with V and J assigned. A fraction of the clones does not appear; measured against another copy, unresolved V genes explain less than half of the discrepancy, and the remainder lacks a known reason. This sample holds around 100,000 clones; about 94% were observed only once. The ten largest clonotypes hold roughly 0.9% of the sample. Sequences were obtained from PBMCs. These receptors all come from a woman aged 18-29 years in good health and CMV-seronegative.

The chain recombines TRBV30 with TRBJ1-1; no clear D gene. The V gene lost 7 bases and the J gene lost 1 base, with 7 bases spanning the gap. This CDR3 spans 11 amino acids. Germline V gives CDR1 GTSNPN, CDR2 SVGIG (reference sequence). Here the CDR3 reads CAFDKNTEAFF. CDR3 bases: TGTGCCTTCGACAAGAACACTGAAGCTTTCTTT.

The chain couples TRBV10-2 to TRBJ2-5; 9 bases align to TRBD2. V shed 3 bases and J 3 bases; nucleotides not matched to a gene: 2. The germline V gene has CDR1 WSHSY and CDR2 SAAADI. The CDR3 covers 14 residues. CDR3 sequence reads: CASSESGRKETQYF. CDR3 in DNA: TGCGCCAGCAGTGAAAGCGGGAGGAAAGAGACCCAGTACTTC.

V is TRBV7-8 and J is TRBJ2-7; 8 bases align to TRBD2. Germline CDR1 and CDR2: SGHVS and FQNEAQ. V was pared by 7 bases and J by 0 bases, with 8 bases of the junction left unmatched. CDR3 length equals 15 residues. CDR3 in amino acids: CASTHTGGGSYEQYF. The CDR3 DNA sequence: TGTGCCAGCACCCATACGGGGGGGGGCTCCTACGAGCAGTACTTC.

CDR3 loop: CASSGESGNTIYF. CDR3 bases: TGTGCCAGCAGTGGGGAGAGCGGAAACACCATATATTTT. The chain is built from TRBV2 and TRBJ1-3, with D hard to call. The CDR3 is 13 residues long. The germline V gene encodes CDR1 SNHLY and CDR2 FYNNEI. The V and J ends lost 4 bases and 4 bases respectively, with 8 bases between them.

CDR3 sequence: CASSQGAAGPQHF. In DNA form, the CDR3 reads TGTGCCAGCAGTCAGGGGGCAGCGGGGCCCCAGCATTTT. The V and J genes are TRBV28 and TRBJ1-5; 8 bases match TRBD1. In germline, CDR1 is MDHEN, CDR2 SYDVKM. The CDR3 has 13 amino acids. V gave up 5 bases and J gave up 9 bases; unmatched junction bases: 6.

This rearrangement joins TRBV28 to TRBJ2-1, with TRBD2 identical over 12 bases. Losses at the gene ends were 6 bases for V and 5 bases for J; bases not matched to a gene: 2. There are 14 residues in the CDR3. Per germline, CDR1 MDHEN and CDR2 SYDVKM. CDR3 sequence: CASRTSGGNNEQFF. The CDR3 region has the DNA TGTGCCAGCAGGACTAGCGGGGGTAACAATGAGCAGTTCTTC.

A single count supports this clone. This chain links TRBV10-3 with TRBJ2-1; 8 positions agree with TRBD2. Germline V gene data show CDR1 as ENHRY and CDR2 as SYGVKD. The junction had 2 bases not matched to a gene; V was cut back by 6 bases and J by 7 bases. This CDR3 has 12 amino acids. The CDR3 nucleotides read TGTGCCATCAGGGGACTAGTTAATGAGCAGTTCTTC. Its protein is CAIRGLVNEQFF.

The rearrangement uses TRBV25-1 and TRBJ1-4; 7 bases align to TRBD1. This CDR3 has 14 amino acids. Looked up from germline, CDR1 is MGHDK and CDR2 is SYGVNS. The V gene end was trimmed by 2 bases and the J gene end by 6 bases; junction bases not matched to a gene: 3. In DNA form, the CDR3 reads TGTGCCAGCAGTGAAGCCAGGGGGGATGAAAAACTGTTTTTT. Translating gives CASSEARGDEKLFF.

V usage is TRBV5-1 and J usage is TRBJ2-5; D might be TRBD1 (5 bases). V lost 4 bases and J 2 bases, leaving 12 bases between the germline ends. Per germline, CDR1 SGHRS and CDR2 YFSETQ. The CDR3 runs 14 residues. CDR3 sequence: CASSVFTGQETQYF. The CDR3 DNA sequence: TGCGCCAGCAGCGTTTTCACAGGTCAAGAGACCCAGTACTTC.

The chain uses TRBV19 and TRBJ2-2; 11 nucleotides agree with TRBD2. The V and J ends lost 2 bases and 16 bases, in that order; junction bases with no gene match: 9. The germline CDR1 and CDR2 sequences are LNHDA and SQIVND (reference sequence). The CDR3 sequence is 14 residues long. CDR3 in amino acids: CASSIRELAGAPFF. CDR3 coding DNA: TGTGCCAGTAGTATAAGGGAACTAGCGGGAGCGCCGTTTTTT.

DNA for the CDR3: TGTGCCACCCGCCGGGACAGACCCTACTCTGGAAACACCATATATTTT. Protein: CATRRDRPYSGNTIYF. V usage is TRBV15 and J usage is TRBJ1-3, with 7 bases lining up with TRBD1. CDR1 is LNHNV and CDR2 is YYDKDF in the germline V gene (reference sequence). The CDR3 is 16 residues long. The V and J ends lost 8 bases and 0 bases, in that order; junction bases with no gene match: 10.

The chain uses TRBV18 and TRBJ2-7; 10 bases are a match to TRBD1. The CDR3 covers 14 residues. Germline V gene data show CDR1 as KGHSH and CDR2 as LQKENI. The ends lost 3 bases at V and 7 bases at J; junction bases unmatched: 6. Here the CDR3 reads CASSPGTGVLEQYF. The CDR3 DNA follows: TGTGCCAGCTCACCTGGGACAGGGGTTTTAGAGCAGTACTTC.

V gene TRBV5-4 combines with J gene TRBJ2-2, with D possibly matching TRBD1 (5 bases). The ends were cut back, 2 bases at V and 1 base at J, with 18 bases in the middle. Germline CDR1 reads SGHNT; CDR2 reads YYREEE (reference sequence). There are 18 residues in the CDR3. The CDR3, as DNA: TGTGCCAGCAGCTTTTGGGCGCGAAGGGGAAAGAACACCGGGGAGCTGTTTTTT. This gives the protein CASSFWARRGKNTGELFF.

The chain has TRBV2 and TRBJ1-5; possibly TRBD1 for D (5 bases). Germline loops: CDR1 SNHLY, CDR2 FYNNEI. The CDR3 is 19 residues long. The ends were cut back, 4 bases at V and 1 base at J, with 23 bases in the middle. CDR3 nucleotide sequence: TGTGCCAGCAGTGTTCACCTAGACCGCGTCCCAGGGAGCAATCAGCCCCAGCATTTT. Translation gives CASSVHLDRVPGSNQPQHF.

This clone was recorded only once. CDR3 sequence reads: CASSRAGRNTGELFF. The CDR3 bases are TGTGCCAGCAGTCGGGCGGGACGGAACACCGGGGAGCTGTTTTTT. V usage is TRBV6-6 and J usage is TRBJ2-2, with D possibly TRBD2 on 6 matching bases. Looked up from germline, CDR1 is MNHNY and CDR2 is SVGAGI (reference sequence). With 5 bases removed from V and 1 base from J, the gap between germline ends came to 11 bases. The length of the CDR3 is 15 residues.

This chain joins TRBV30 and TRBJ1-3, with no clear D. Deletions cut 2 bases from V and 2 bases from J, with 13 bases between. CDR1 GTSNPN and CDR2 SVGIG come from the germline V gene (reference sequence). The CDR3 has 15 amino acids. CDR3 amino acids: CAWSRTGYAGNTIYF. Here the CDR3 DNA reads TGTGCCTGGAGTCGGACGGGGTACGCTGGAAACACCATATATTTT.

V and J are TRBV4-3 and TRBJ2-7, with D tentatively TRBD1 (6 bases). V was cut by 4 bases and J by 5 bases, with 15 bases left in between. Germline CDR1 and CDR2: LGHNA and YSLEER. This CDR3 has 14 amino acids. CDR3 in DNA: TGCGCCAGCAGCCCGCAAACAGGGTACCACGAGCAGTACTTC. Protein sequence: CASSPQTGYHEQYF.

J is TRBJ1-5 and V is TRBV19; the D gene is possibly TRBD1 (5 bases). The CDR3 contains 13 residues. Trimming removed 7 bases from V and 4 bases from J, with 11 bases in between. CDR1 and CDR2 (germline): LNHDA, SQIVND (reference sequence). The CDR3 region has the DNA TGTGCCAGTACTGAGACAGCTAATCAGCCCCAGCATTTT. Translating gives CASTETANQPQHF.

The CDR3 spells CAAQQGTGSPLHF. CDR3 DNA sequence: TGTGCCGCACAACAGGGTACTGGTTCACCCCTCCACTTT. The genes are TRBV18 and TRBJ1-6, with D possibly being TRBD1 (6 bases). The germline V and J ends were trimmed by 11 bases and 9 bases, with 17 bases remaining between them. CDR1 and CDR2 (germline): KGHSH, LQKENI. The CDR3 runs 13 residues.

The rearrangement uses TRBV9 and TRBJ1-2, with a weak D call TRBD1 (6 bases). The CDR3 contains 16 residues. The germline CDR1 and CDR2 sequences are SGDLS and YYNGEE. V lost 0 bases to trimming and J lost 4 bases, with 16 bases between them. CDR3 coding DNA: TGTGCCAGCAGCGTAGAAGCTACAGGGCCCCTCTATGGCTACACCTTC. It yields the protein CASSVEATGPLYGYTF.